A selection of T cell receptor beta chains follows, all from one sample in a study of OX40 agonist ivuxolimab in advanced cancers. Profiling relied on immunoSEQ multiplex PCR, and the TCRdb table lists in-frame clones only, not all of them. Of roughly 57,000 clones listed, 70% to 85% are singletons. Material: CD4+ or CD8+ T cells sorted from blood, obtained in a trial of the OX40 agonist ivuxolimab. These receptors originate from an adult with an advanced solid tumor such as melanoma, head and neck, liver or kidney cancer. CDR3s include the opening cysteine and the closing phenylalanine or tryptophan. D genes are given only for firm matches. A clone size is listed for some rows: how often the clone was seen (once, few, many), or a class if it is expanded.

J,D,V,length,size,DNA,CDR3
TRBJ1-4,-,TRBV10-1,20,once,TGCGCCAGCAGTGAACCACACAGGTGGGTCCCCCTTCGCACTAATGAAAAACTGTTTTTT,CASSEPHRWVPLRTNEKLFF
TRBJ2-1,-,TRBV4-1,14,-,TGCGCCAGCAGCCAAGATCGGGTCCAGAGGGTGAGGTTCTTC,CASSQDRVQRVRFF
TRBJ2-3,TRBD1,TRBV10-2,14,once,TGCGCCACCCCGGGACAGGGGGGGACAGATACGCAGTATTTT,CATPGQGGTDTQYF
TRBJ2-3,-,TRBV5-6,13,-,TGTGCCAGCAGCTTGGCTCGCACAGATACGCAGTATTTT,CASSLARTDTQYF
TRBJ1-2,-,TRBV2,14,-,TGTGCCAGCACCGATTGGGAAGTGGAATATGGCTACACCTTC,CASTDWEVEYGYTF
TRBJ2-3,TRBD1,TRBV27,15,-,TGTGCCAGCAGTTTATCGGGACAGTCTTACGAGGCGCAGTATTTT,CASSLSGQSYEAQYF
TRBJ1-1,-,TRBV5-1,15,-,TGCGCCAGCAGCCCGGAGACTGCTCTGAACACTGAAGCTTTCTTT,CASSPETALNTEAFF
TRBJ2-3,-,TRBV29-1,14,few,TGCAGCGGATCCGGAGACATCAGCACAGATACGCAGTATTTT,CSGSGDISTDTQYF
TRBJ2-7,-,TRBV6-5,14,-,TGTGCCACACTAAGGACCGTAAATTCCTACGAGCAGTACTTC,CATLRTVNSYEQYF
TRBJ2-1,-,TRBV5-1,14,few,TGCGCCAGCAGAAGCGGGACAGCGAACAATGAGCAGTTCTTC,CASRSGTANNEQFF
TRBJ2-5,TRBD2,TRBV9,17,-,TGTGCCAGCAGCTCGGAGCGGGGGGGCCGCTCCAAAGAGACCCAGTACTTC,CASSSERGGRSKETQYF
TRBJ2-5,-,TRBV18,13,-,TGTGCCAGCTCACCAAATGCCCAGAGGGCCCAGTACTTC,CASSPNAQRAQYF
TRBJ1-3,-,TRBV19,16,-,TGTGCCAGTAAGGGTTTCCGGGGACGCTCTGGAAACACCATATATTTT,CASKGFRGRSGNTIYF
TRBJ2-7,-,TRBV6-1,12,-,TGTGCCAGCAGTGCATCTGGATACGAGCAGTACTTC,CASSASGYEQYF
TRBJ2-5,-,TRBV7-8,14,-,TGTGCCAGCAGCCCCGACAGGGCTCGGGAGGAGCAGTACTTC,CASSPDRAREEQYF
TRBJ2-7,TRBD1,TRBV7-8,14,-,TGTGCCAGCACATCCGGGACAGGGGACTACGAGCAGTACTTC,CASTSGTGDYEQYF
TRBJ2-7,-,TRBV7-9,16,-,TGTGCCAGCAGCTCCAACCCGACAGGCTACTCCTACGAGCAGTACTTC,CASSSNPTGYSYEQYF
TRBJ1-1,TRBD1,TRBV6-5,14,few,TGTGCCAGCAGTTACAGCCGACAGGGCGCTGAAGCTTTCTTT,CASSYSRQGAEAFF
TRBJ2-7,TRBD1,TRBV6-1,15,-,TGTGCCAGCAGTAAACAGATGGACAGGGCAGGGGAGCAGTACTTC,CASSKQMDRAGEQYF
TRBJ2-7,TRBD1,TRBV7-9,12,-,TGTGCCAGCAGCGTCGGGACAGCTGAGCAGTACTTC,CASSVGTAEQYF
TRBJ2-1,-,TRBV20-1,11,-,TGCAGTGCTAGGGCAGGGCCTGAGCAGTTCTTC,CSARAGPEQFF
TRBJ2-5,-,TRBV11-3,16,-,TGTGCCAGCAGCTTAGGTTCCGGACAGCACCAAGAGACCCAGTACTTC,CASSLGSGQHQETQYF
TRBJ1-2,-,TRBV5-6,14,-,TGTGCCAGCAGCTCCAACAGGCTTCACTATGGCTACACCTTC,CASSSNRLHYGYTF
TRBJ2-7,TRBD2,TRBV5-4,16,-,TGTGCCAGCAGCTCTAGGACTAGCGGGCCTTCCTACGAGCAGTACTTC,CASSSRTSGPSYEQYF
TRBJ1-1,TRBD1,TRBV6-1,13,-,TGTGCCAGCAGTTTGGACAGGATTGTTGAAGCTTTCTTT,CASSLDRIVEAFF
TRBJ1-2,TRBD1,TRBV2,14,-,TGTGCCAGCACGGGACAGGTCCTTAACTATGGCTACACCTTC,CASTGQVLNYGYTF
TRBJ1-1,TRBD1,TRBV2,12,-,TGTGCCAGCGCCGGGACAGAGGTGAAAGCTTTCTTT,CASAGTEVKAFF
TRBJ2-3,-,TRBV5-6,12,-,TGTGCCAGCAGCTCGACAAAGGGTACGCAGTATTTT,CASSSTKGTQYF
TRBJ2-3,-,TRBV5-4,12,-,TGTGCCAGCAGCTTGTTTCTAGATACGCAGTATTTT,CASSLFLDTQYF
TRBJ1-6,-,TRBV27,21,-,TGTGCCAGCAGTTCTGGGCGTTTCTCTCACAACTCGAGCTCCTATAATTCACCCCTCCACTTT,CASSSGRFSHNSSSYNSPLHF
TRBJ1-5,-,TRBV6-1,15,once,TGTGCCAGCAGCAAAGAAGGAGGTAGCAATCAGCCCCAGCATTTT,CASSKEGGSNQPQHF
TRBJ2-7,-,TRBV11-2,13,-,TGTGCCAGCAGTCTTCCCTGGGGGTACGAGCAGTACTTC,CASSLPWGYEQYF
TRBJ1-5,TRBD1,TRBV5-1,15,once,TGCGCCAGCAGCTTGGCCGGACAGGGGGCGTCAGCCCCAGCATTT,CASSLAGQGASAPAF
TRBJ1-5,-,TRBV19,13,once,TGTGCCAGTGCAGGGGCGGTTAATCAGCCCCAGCATTTT,CASAGAVNQPQHF
TRBJ2-7,-,TRBV19,16,once,TGTGCCAGTAGCGTGGGCGGGATTTTGAGCTCCTACGAGCAGTACTTC,CASSVGGILSSYEQYF
TRBJ1-1,-,TRBV27,14,-,TGTGCCATCCCCGCTGGGGGAGAGAACACTGAAGCTTTCTTT,CAIPAGGENTEAFF
TRBJ2-2,-,TRBV6-6,15,-,TGTGCCAGCAGTTACGCCAGGGGGAACACCGGGGAGCTGTTTTTT,CASSYARGNTGELFF
TRBJ2-5,TRBD2,TRBV28,11,-,TGTGCCAGCAGTGGGAGGGATACCCAGTACTTC,CASSGRDTQYF
TRBJ2-4,-,TRBV28,16,-,TGTGCCAGCAGCTCTGTTGGGGCAAGGGCCAAAAACATTCAGTACTTC,CASSSVGARAKNIQYF
TRBJ1-6,-,TRBV5-6,13,-,TGTGCCAGCAGCTTGGCCCCTAATTCACCCCTCCACTTT,CASSLAPNSPLHF
TRBJ1-1,TRBD1,TRBV19,14,-,TGTGCCAGTAGTAGCGGACAGGGGAACACTGAAGCTTTCTTT,CASSSGQGNTEAFF
TRBJ2-5,-,TRBV7-2,14,-,TGTGCCAGCAGCCGGGCAGGGGCAAAAGAGACCCAGTACTTC,CASSRAGAKETQYF
TRBJ1-2,-,TRBV18,13,few,TGTGCCAGCTCACCTACGGGACACGACGGCTACACCTTC,CASSPTGHDGYTF
TRBJ1-1,-,TRBV5-8,17,-,TGTGCCAGCAGCTCAACAAGACAAGTGGGGTCCGGCACTGAAGCTTTCTTT,CASSSTRQVGSGTEAFF
TRBJ1-4,TRBD1,TRBV29-1,13,-,TGCAGCGTCGCAACAGGGGGCAACGAAAAACTGTTTTTT,CSVATGGNEKLFF
TRBJ1-1,-,TRBV27,13,few,TGTGCCGTCCACGGATTGGGTGTCACTGAAGCTTTCTTT,CAVHGLGVTEAFF
TRBJ2-1,-,TRBV9,15,-,TGTGCCAGCAGCGTAGAAGACGGCCGCTGGGATGAGCAGTTCTTC,CASSVEDGRWDEQFF
TRBJ1-4,TRBD1,TRBV25-1,15,-,TGTGCCAGCAGGGTATTGACAGGGGGTGGTGAAAAACTGTTTTTT,CASRVLTGGGEKLFF
TRBJ2-7,TRBD1,TRBV15,14,-,TGTGCCACCAGCCAACCGGGACAGTCACGGGGGCAGTACTTC,CATSQPGQSRGQYF
TRBJ2-5,-,TRBV7-8,15,-,TGTGCCAGCAGCTTAGCGCGCAGGGGCCAAGAGACCCAGTACTTC,CASSLARRGQETQYF
TRBJ1-2,TRBD1,TRBV6-1,15,-,TGTGCCAGCAGTATAGAAGGGGGCGATAACTATGGCTACACCTTC,CASSIEGGDNYGYTF
TRBJ2-3,-,TRBV7-9,15,-,TGTGCCAGCAGCATCACAGGGTCCCCCACAGATACGCAGTATTTT,CASSITGSPTDTQYF
TRBJ2-2,-,TRBV7-8,13,once,TGTGCCAGCAGCCCTAGATTATCTGGGGAGCTGTTTTTT,CASSPRLSGELFF
TRBJ2-4,-,TRBV2,14,-,TGTGCCAGCAGCCCGGGCCTAGCCAAAAACATTCAGTACTTC,CASSPGLAKNIQYF
TRBJ1-2,-,TRBV6-5,13,medium-sized,TGTGCCACCTGGGGACAATGGATAGATGGCTACACCTTC,CATWGQWIDGYTF
TRBJ1-6,TRBD1,TRBV7-3,14,-,TGTGCCAGCAGCTTAGGGACAGCTAATTCACCCCTCCACTTT,CASSLGTANSPLHF